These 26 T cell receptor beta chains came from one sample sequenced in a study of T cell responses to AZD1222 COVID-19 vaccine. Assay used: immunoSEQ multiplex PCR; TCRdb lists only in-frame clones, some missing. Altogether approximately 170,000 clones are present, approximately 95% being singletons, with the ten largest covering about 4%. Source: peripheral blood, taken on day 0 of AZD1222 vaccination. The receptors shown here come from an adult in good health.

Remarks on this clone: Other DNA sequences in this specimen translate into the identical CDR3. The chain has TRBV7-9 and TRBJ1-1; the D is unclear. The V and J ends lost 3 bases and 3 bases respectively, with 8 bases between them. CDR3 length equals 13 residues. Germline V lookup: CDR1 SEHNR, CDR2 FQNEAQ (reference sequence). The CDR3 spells CASSLVRDTEAFF. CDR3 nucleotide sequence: TGTGCCAGCAGCTTGGTGCGGGACACTGAAGCTTTCTTT.

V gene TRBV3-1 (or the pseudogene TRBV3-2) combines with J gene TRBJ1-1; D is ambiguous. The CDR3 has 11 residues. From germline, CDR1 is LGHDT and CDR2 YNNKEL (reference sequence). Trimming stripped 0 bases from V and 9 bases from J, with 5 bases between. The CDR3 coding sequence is TGTGCCAGCAGCCAAGACAGAAAAGCTTTCTTT. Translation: CASSQDRKAFF.

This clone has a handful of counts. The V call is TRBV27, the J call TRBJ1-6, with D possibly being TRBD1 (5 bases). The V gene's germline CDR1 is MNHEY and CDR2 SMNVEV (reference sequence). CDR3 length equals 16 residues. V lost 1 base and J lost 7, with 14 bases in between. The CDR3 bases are TGTGCCAGCAGTTTATATTACGGGGGTGACAATTCACCCCTCCACTTT. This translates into CASSLYYGGDNSPLHF.

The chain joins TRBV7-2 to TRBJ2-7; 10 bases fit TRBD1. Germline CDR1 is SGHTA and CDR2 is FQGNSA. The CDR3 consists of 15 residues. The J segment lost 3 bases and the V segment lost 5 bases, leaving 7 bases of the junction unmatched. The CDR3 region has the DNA TGTGCCAGCAGCCAACCGGGACAGGGGATCTACGAGCAGTACTTC. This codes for CASSQPGQGIYEQYF.

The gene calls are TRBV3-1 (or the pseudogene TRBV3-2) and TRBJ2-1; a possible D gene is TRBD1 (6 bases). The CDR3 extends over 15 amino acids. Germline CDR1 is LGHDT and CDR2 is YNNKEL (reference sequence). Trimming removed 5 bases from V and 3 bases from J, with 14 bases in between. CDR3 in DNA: TGTGCCAGCAGCGTACAGGGTGCAGGCTACAATGAGCAGTTCTTC. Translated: CASSVQGAGYNEQFF.

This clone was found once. In nucleotides, the CDR3 is TGTGCCAGTAGTGGGCTAGCGGGCCATTACGAGCAGTACTTC. Amino acid sequence: CASSGLAGHYEQYF. The chain uses TRBV19 and TRBJ2-7; the match to TRBD2 covers 8 bases. CDR1 and CDR2 from the germline V gene are LNHDA and SQIVND (reference sequence). The CDR3 consists of 14 residues. After removal of 5 bases from V and 4 bases from J, the junction contained 7 bases not matched to a gene.

The CDR3 region has the DNA TGTGCCAGCAGCTCCGGCGGTGGGACCGCCAATTCACCCCTCCACTTT. This encodes CASSSGGGTANSPLHF. The rearrangement joins TRBV7-6 to TRBJ1-6; D is perhaps TRBD1 (5 bases). The germline V and J ends were trimmed by 4 bases and 7 bases, with 17 bases remaining between them. Germline-derived CDR1 and CDR2 are SGHVS and FNYEAQ. The CDR3 is 16 residues long. Drawing the rest from reference TRBV7-6 and TRBJ1-6, the complete variable domain is GAGVSQSPRYKVTKRGQDVALRCDPISGHVSLYWYRQALGQGPEFLTYFNYEAQQDKSGLPNDRFSAERPEGSISTLTIQRTEQRDSAMYRCASSSGGGTANSPLHFGNGTRLTVT.

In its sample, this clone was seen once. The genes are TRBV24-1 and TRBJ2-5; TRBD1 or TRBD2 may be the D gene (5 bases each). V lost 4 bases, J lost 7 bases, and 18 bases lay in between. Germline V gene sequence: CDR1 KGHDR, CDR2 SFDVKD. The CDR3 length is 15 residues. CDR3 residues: CATSDPRDPLGTQYF. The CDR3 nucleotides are TGTGCCACCAGTGACCCCCGGGACCCTTTAGGGACCCAGTACTTC.

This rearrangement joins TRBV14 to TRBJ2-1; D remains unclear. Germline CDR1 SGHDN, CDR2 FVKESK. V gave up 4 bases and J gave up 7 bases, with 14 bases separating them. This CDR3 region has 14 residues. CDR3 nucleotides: TGTGCCAGCAGCCCCTCATACGGTAGGAATGAGCAGTTCTTC. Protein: CASSPSYGRNEQFF.

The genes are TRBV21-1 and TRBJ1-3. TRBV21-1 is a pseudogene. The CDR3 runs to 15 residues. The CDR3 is CASKKGHGRGNTIYF. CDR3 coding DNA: TGTGCCAGCAAAAAGGGGCACGGGAGAGGAAACACCATATATTTT.

CDR3 loop: CASSQDSWGRGNGYTF. The CDR3 coding sequence is TGCGCCAGCAGCCAAGATAGTTGGGGAAGGGGGAATGGCTACACCTTC. The gene calls are TRBV4-1 and TRBJ1-2; tentative D call: TRBD1 (6 bases). The V end was cut by 0 bases, the J end by 6 bases, with 17 bases between. The germline CDR1 and CDR2 sequences are MGHRA and YSYEKL. CDR3 size: 16 residues.

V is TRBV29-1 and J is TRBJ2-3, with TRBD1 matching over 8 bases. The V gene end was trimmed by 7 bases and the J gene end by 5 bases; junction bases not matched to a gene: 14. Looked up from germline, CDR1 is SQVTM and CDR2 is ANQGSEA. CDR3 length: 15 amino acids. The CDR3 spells CSGMQGAREVDTQYF. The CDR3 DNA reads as TGCAGCGGAATGCAGGGGGCGAGGGAAGTAGATACGCAGTATTTT.

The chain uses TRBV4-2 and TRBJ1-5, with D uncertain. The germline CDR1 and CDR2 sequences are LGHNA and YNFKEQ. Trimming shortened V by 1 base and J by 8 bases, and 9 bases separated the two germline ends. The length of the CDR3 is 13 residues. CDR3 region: CASSQGYLEPQHF. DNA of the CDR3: TGTGCCAGCAGCCAAGGATATTTGGAGCCCCAGCATTTT.

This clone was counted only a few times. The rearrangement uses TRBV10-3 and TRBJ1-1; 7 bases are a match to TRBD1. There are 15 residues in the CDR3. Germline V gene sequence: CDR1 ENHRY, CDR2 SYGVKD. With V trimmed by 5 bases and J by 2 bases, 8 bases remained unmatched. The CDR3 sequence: CAISPSGTVNTEAFF. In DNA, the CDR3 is TGTGCCATCAGTCCTTCCGGGACAGTCAACACTGAAGCTTTCTTT.

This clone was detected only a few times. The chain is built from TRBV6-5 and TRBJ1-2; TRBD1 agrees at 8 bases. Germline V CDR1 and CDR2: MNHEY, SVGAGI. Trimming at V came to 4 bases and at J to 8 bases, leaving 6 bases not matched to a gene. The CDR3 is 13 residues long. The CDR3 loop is CASSSTGDGGYTF. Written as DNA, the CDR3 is TGTGCCAGCAGTTCGACAGGGGACGGAGGCTACACCTTC.

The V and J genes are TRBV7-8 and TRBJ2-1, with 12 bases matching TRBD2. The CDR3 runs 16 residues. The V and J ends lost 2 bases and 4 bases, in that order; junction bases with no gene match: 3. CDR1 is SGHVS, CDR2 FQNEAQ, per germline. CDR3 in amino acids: CASSLSLAGGYNEQFF. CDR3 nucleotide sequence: TGTGCCAGCAGCTTAAGTCTAGCGGGAGGGTACAATGAGCAGTTCTTC.

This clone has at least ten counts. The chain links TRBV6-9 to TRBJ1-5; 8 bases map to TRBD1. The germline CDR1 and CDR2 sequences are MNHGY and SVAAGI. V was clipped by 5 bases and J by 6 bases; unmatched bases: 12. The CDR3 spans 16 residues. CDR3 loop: CASSLGQALGGQPQHF. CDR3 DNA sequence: TGTGCCAGCAGTCTGGGACAGGCTCTAGGAGGTCAGCCCCAGCATTTT.

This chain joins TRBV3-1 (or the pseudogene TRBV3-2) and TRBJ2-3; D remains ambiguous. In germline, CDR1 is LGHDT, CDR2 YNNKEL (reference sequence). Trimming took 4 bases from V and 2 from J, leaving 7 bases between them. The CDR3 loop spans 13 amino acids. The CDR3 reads CASSLPPTDTQYF. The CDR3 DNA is TGTGCCAGCAGCCTGCCCCCCACAGATACGCAGTATTTT.

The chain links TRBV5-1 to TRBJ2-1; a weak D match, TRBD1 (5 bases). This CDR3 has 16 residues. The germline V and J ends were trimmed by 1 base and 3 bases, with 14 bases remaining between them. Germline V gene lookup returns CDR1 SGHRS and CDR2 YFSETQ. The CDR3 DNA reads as TGCGCCAGCAGCTTGCTTCCCCAGGGTGACTACAATGAGCAGTTCTTC. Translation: CASSLLPQGDYNEQFF.

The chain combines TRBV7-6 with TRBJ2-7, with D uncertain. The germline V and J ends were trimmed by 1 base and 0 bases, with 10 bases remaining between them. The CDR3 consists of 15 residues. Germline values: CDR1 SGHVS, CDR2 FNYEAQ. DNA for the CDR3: TGTGCCAGCAGCTTAGAGGCGCAGAGCTCCTACGAGCAGTACTTC. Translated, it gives CASSLEAQSSYEQYF.

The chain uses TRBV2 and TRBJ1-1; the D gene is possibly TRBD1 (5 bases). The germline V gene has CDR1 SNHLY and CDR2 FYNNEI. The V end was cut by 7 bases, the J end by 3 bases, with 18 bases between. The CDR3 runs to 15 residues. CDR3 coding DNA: TGTGCCAGCAAGCAGGGTATGGCTCCAGACACTGAAGCTTTCTTT. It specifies CASKQGMAPDTEAFF.

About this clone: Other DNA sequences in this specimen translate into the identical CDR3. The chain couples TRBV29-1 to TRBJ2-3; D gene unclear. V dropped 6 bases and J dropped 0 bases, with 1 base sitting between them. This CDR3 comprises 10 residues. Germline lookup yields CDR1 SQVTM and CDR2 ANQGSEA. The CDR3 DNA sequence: TGCAGCGTCAGCACAGATACGCAGTATTTT. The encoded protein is CSVSTDTQYF.

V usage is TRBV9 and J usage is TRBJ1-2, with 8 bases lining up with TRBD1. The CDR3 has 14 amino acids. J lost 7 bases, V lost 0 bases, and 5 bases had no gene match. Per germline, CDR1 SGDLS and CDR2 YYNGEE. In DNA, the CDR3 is TGTGCCAGCAGCGTAGAACCAGGGGGCTCTGGCTACACCTTC. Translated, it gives CASSVEPGGSGYTF.

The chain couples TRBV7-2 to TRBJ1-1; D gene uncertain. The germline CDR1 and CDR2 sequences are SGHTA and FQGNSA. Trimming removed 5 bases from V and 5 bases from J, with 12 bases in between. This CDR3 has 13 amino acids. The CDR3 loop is CASSPQRYTEAFF. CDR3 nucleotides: TGTGCCAGCAGCCCCCAGAGGTATACTGAAGCTTTCTTT.

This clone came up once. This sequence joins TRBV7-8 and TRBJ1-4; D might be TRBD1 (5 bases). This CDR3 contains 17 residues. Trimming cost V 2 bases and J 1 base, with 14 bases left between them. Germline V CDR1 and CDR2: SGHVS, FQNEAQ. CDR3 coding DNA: TGTGCCAGCAGCTTATGGGGCGGCGGTCTAACTAATGAAAAACTGTTTTTT. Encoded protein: CASSLWGGGLTNEKLFF.

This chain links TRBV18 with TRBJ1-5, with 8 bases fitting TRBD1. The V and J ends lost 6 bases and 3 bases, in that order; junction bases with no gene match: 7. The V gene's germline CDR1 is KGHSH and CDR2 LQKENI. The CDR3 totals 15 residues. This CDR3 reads CASSRQGPNNQPQHF. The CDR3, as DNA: TGTGCCAGCTCCCGACAGGGGCCCAACAATCAGCCCCAGCATTTT.